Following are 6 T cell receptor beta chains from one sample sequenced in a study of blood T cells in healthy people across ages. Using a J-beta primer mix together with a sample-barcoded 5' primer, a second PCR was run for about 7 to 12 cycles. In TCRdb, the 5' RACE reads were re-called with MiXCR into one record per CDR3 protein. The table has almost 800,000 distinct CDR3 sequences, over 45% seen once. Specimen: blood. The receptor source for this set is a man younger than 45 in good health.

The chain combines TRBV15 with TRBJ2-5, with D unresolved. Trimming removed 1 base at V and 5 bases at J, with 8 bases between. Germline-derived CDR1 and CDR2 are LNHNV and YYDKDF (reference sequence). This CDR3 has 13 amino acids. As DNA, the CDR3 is TGTGCCACCAGCAGAGGTCAGGTGGAGACCCAGTACTTC. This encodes CATSRGQVETQYF.

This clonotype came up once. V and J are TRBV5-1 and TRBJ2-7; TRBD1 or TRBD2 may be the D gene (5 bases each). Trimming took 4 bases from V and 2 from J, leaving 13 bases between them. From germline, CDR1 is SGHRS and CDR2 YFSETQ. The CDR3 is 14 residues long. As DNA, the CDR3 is TGCGCCAGCAGCACGGGACGGACCCCCTACGAGCAGTACTTC. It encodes CASSTGRTPYEQYF.

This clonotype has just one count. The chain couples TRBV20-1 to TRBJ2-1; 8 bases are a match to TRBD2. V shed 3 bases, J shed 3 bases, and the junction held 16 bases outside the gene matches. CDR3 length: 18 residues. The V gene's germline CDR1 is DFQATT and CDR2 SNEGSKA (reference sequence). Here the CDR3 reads CSASPLYGREGLYNEQFF. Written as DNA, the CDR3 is TGCAGTGCTAGTCCCTTATACGGTCGGGAGGGCCTCTACAATGAGCAGTTCTTC.

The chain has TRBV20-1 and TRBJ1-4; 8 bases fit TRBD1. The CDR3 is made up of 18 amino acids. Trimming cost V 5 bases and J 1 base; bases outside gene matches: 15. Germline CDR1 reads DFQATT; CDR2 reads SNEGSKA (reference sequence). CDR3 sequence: CSALIPGGSFITNEKLFF. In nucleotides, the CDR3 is TGCAGTGCTCTTATTCCAGGGGGCAGTTTCATAACTAATGAAAAACTGTTTTTT.

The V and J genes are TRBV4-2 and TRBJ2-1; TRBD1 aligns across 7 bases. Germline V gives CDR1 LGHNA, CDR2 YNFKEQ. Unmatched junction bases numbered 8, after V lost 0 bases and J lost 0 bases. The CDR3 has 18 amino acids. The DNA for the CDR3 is TGTGCCAGCAGCCAAGAGTCAGGGGGACAAAGCTCCTACAATGAGCAGTTCTTC. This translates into CASSQESGGQSSYNEQFF.

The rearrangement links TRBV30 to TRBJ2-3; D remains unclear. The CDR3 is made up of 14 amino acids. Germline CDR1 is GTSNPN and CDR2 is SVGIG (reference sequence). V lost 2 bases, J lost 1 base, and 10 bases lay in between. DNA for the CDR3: TGTGCCTGGAGTTTGGAGTCCGGCACAGATACGCAGTATTTT. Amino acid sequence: CAWSLESGTDTQYF.